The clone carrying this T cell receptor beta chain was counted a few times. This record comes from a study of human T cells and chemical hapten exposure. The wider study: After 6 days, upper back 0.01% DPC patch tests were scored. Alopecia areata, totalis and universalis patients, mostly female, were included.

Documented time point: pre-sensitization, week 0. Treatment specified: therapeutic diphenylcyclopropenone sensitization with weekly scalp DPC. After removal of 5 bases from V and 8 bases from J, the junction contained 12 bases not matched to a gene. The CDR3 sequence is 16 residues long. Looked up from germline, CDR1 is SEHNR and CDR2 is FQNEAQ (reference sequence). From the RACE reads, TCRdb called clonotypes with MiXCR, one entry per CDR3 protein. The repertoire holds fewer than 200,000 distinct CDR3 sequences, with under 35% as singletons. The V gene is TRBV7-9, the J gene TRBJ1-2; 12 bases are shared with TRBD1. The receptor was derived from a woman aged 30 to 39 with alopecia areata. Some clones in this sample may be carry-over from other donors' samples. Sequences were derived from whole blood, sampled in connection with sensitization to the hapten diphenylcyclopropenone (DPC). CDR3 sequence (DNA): TGTGCCAGCAGCCCCGCGTCGGGACAGGGGGCCACGGGCTACACCTTC. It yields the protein CASSPASGQGATGYTF. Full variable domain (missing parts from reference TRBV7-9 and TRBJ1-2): DTGVSQNPRHKITKRGQNVTFRCDPISEHNRLYWYRQTLGQGPEFLTYFQNEAQLEKSRLLSDRFSAERPKGSFSTLEIQRTEQGDSAMYLCASSPASGQGATGYTFGSGTRLTVV.